A selection of T cell receptor beta chains follows, all from one sample in a study of vaccination effects on CD4 cells after COVID-19. Clones were sequenced by immunoSEQ multiplex PCR, and TCRdb holds only the in-frame ones, with some missing. The table includes 40,000 to 55,000 clones, around 70% detected once. Their antigens remain unidentified. The sample consisted of CD4+ T cells from PBMCs cultured without peptide, taken before COVID-19 vaccination. All receptors come from a human donor who had a prior SARS-CoV-2 infection. CDR3s include the opening cysteine and the closing phenylalanine or tryptophan. D genes are given only for firm matches. Some rows mark clone size as missing; the rest say once, few, many or name a class of expanded clone.

D gene: -
clone size: -
J gene: TRBJ1-4
V gene: TRBV29-1
CDR3 protein: CSATRWGSEKLFF
CDR3 DNA: TGCAGCGCCACCCGATGGGGGAGTGAAAAACTGTTTTTT

D gene: TRBD2
clone size: -
J gene: TRBJ2-1
V gene: TRBV3-1/TRBV3-2
CDR3 protein: CASSQAPSGFGNEQFF
CDR3 DNA: TGTGCCAGCAGCCAAGCCCCTAGCGGATTCGGGAATGAGCAGTTCTTC

D gene: TRBD2
clone size: -
J gene: TRBJ2-3
V gene: TRBV12-5
CDR3 protein: CASGSGLAGGYGTQYF
CDR3 DNA: TGTGCTAGTGGTTCGGGACTAGCGGGGGGGTACGGTACGCAGTATTTT

D gene: TRBD1
clone size: -
J gene: TRBJ1-6
V gene: TRBV9
CDR3 protein: CASSVRDREAPLHF
CDR3 DNA: TGTGCCAGCAGCGTAAGGGACAGGGAGGCACCCCTCCACTTT

D gene: -
clone size: -
J gene: TRBJ2-5
V gene: TRBV12-3/TRBV12-4
CDR3 protein: CASSLALLGTQYF
CDR3 DNA: TGTGCCAGCAGTTTGGCCCTCCTAGGGACCCAGTACTTC

D gene: -
clone size: -
J gene: TRBJ2-1
V gene: TRBV7-3
CDR3 protein: CASSPTRGSDEQFF
CDR3 DNA: TGTGCCAGCAGTCCAACTAGGGGGTCCGATGAGCAGTTCTTC

D gene: -
clone size: few
J gene: TRBJ2-1
V gene: TRBV6-2/TRBV6-3
CDR3 protein: CASSLLGVSYNEQFF
CDR3 DNA: TGTGCCAGCAGTCTACTAGGTGTCTCCTACAATGAGCAGTTCTTC

D gene: -
clone size: once
J gene: TRBJ2-3
V gene: TRBV27
CDR3 protein: CASTPTITSDTQYF
CDR3 DNA: TGTGCCAGCACCCCCACCATAACTTCAGATACGCAGTATTTT

D gene: -
clone size: -
J gene: TRBJ1-1
V gene: TRBV7-2
CDR3 protein: CASSKKLMNTEAFF
CDR3 DNA: TGTGCCAGCAGCAAAAAACTGATGAACACTGAAGCTTTCTTT

D gene: -
clone size: -
J gene: TRBJ2-7
V gene: TRBV25-1
CDR3 protein: CASSESLATHEQYF
CDR3 DNA: TGTGCCAGCAGTGAGTCACTAGCTACCCACGAGCAGTACTTC

D gene: -
clone size: few
J gene: TRBJ1-5
V gene: TRBV19
CDR3 protein: CASSIVTPNQPQHF
CDR3 DNA: TGTGCCAGTAGTATAGTTACACCTAATCAGCCCCAGCATTTT

D gene: TRBD1
clone size: few
J gene: TRBJ2-1
V gene: TRBV7-3
CDR3 protein: CASSGDSYNEQFF
CDR3 DNA: TGTGCCAGCAGCGGGGACAGCTACAATGAGCAGTTCTTC

D gene: -
clone size: -
J gene: TRBJ2-3
V gene: TRBV5-1
CDR3 protein: CASSLVPGSSPDTQYF
CDR3 DNA: TGCGCCAGCAGCTTGGTGCCAGGGTCGAGTCCAGATACGCAGTATTTT

D gene: -
clone size: -
J gene: TRBJ2-7
V gene: TRBV12-2
CDR3 protein: CASRYYRLAGGRYAYEQYF
CDR3 DNA: TGTGCAAGTCGTTATTACCGACTAGCGGGAGGTAGATATGCCTACGAGCAGTACTTC

D gene: TRBD1
clone size: -
J gene: TRBJ1-3
V gene: TRBV19
CDR3 protein: CASTTTGEVNTIYF
CDR3 DNA: TGTGCCAGTACTACAACAGGGGAAGTCAACACCATATATTTT

D gene: -
clone size: -
J gene: TRBJ1-1
V gene: TRBV29-1
CDR3 protein: CSSVPLLGTEAFF
CDR3 DNA: TGCAGCTCCGTCCCCCTCCTGGGGACTGAAGCTTTCTTT

D gene: -
clone size: -
J gene: TRBJ2-3
V gene: TRBV5-1
CDR3 protein: CASSLALAPSDTQYF
CDR3 DNA: TGCGCCAGCAGCTTGGCACTAGCTCCCTCAGATACGCAGTATTTT

D gene: -
clone size: -
J gene: TRBJ2-7
V gene: TRBV18
CDR3 protein: CASSPSQGGENEQYF
CDR3 DNA: TGTGCCAGCTCACCATCGCAGGGCGGTGAGAACGAGCAGTACTTC

D gene: TRBD2
clone size: -
J gene: TRBJ2-2
V gene: TRBV5-1
CDR3 protein: CASSSTSGGRGNTGELFF
CDR3 DNA: TGCGCCAGCAGCTCGACTAGCGGGGGAAGGGGGAACACCGGGGAGCTGTTTTTT

D gene: TRBD1
clone size: -
J gene: TRBJ2-3
V gene: TRBV10-1
CDR3 protein: CARSRDREDIDTQYF
CDR3 DNA: TGCGCCAGATCACGGGACAGGGAGGATATAGATACGCAGTATTTT

D gene: TRBD1
clone size: -
J gene: TRBJ2-1
V gene: TRBV5-4
CDR3 protein: CASCLYGTGAGNEQFF
CDR3 DNA: TGTGCCAGCTGCCTGTATGGGACAGGTGCGGGAAATGAGCAGTTCTTC

D gene: TRBD2
clone size: -
J gene: TRBJ2-2
V gene: TRBV14
CDR3 protein: CASSHGLAGNTGELFF
CDR3 DNA: TGTGCCAGCAGCCACGGACTAGCGGGGAACACCGGGGAGCTGTTTTTT

D gene: TRBD1
clone size: -
J gene: TRBJ2-1
V gene: TRBV15
CDR3 protein: CATSTRQGAYNEQFF
CDR3 DNA: TGTGCCACCAGCACTCGACAGGGGGCCTACAATGAGCAGTTCTTC

D gene: TRBD2
clone size: -
J gene: TRBJ2-2
V gene: TRBV7-7
CDR3 protein: CASSARLAGATGELFF
CDR3 DNA: TGTGCTAGCAGCGCCAGACTAGCGGGAGCCACCGGGGAGCTGTTTTTT

D gene: TRBD2
clone size: -
J gene: TRBJ2-1
V gene: TRBV7-9
CDR3 protein: CASSGDRLAPHNEQFF
CDR3 DNA: TGTGCCAGCAGCGGGGACCGACTAGCCCCCCACAATGAGCAGTTCTTC

D gene: TRBD1
clone size: -
J gene: TRBJ2-3
V gene: TRBV24-1
CDR3 protein: CATSDIRDRESDTQYF
CDR3 DNA: TGTGCCACCAGTGACATCCGGGACAGGGAGTCAGATACGCAGTATTTT

D gene: -
clone size: -
J gene: TRBJ2-1
V gene: TRBV5-1
CDR3 protein: CASSWGRQGLSSYNEQFF
CDR3 DNA: TGCGCCAGCAGCTGGGGCCGCCAGGGACTGAGCTCCTACAATGAGCAGTTCTTC

D gene: TRBD1
clone size: -
J gene: TRBJ2-2
V gene: TRBV4-3
CDR3 protein: CASSQEPLGQGTGELFF
CDR3 DNA: TGCGCCAGCAGCCAAGAGCCTTTGGGACAGGGGACCGGGGAGCTGTTTTTT

D gene: -
clone size: -
J gene: TRBJ2-7
V gene: TRBV6-1
CDR3 protein: CASSEAEHYEQYF
CDR3 DNA: TGTGCCAGCAGTGAAGCTGAGCACTACGAGCAGTACTTC

D gene: -
clone size: once
J gene: TRBJ1-4
V gene: TRBV4-3
CDR3 protein: CASSQAEAGCDEKLFF
CDR3 DNA: TGCGCCAGCAGCCAAGCTGAGGCGGGGTGTGATGAAAAACTGTTTTTT

D gene: -
clone size: -
J gene: TRBJ2-4
V gene: TRBV5-1
CDR3 protein: CASSLGFEGSPKNIQYF
CDR3 DNA: TGCGCCAGCAGCTTGGGATTTGAGGGTTCGCCCAAAAACATTCAGTACTTC

D gene: -
clone size: -
J gene: TRBJ2-3
V gene: TRBV6-1
CDR3 protein: CASSDPFGLTDTQYF
CDR3 DNA: TGTGCCAGCAGTGACCCATTTGGGCTTACAGATACGCAGTATTTT

D gene: -
clone size: once
J gene: TRBJ1-5
V gene: TRBV30
CDR3 protein: CAWIQGKRTKDSNQPQHF
CDR3 DNA: TGTGCCTGGATCCAGGGCAAGAGGACTAAGGATAGCAATCAGCCCCAGCATTTT

D gene: -
clone size: -
J gene: TRBJ2-6
V gene: TRBV6-5
CDR3 protein: CASTSSGANVLTF
CDR3 DNA: TGTGCCAGCACTAGCTCTGGGGCCAACGTCCTGACTTTC

D gene: -
clone size: -
J gene: TRBJ2-5
V gene: TRBV30
CDR3 protein: CAWSVAAQETQYF
CDR3 DNA: TGTGCCTGGAGTGTAGCGGCCCAAGAGACCCAGTACTTC

D gene: TRBD1
clone size: -
J gene: TRBJ2-7
V gene: TRBV18
CDR3 protein: CASSHGQGVAYEQYF
CDR3 DNA: TGTGCCAGCTCACACGGACAGGGGGTAGCTTACGAGCAGTACTTC

D gene: TRBD2
clone size: once
J gene: TRBJ2-1
V gene: TRBV7-8
CDR3 protein: CASSPGTSGGYIIEQFF
CDR3 DNA: TGTGCCAGCAGCCCCGGGACTAGCGGGGGGTATATAATTGAGCAGTTCTTC

D gene: -
clone size: few
J gene: TRBJ1-1
V gene: TRBV10-3
CDR3 protein: CAIRGRVNTEAFF
CDR3 DNA: TGTGCCATCAGGGGTCGGGTGAACACTGAAGCTTTCTTT

D gene: -
clone size: -
J gene: TRBJ1-1
V gene: TRBV5-1
CDR3 protein: CASSLVGANTEAFF
CDR3 DNA: TGCGCCAGCAGCTTGGTAGGGGCGAACACTGAAGCTTTCTTT

D gene: -
clone size: -
J gene: TRBJ1-1
V gene: TRBV7-2
CDR3 protein: CASSVGQNTEAFF
CDR3 DNA: TGTGCCAGCAGCGTCGGGCAGAACACTGAAGCTTTCTTT

D gene: TRBD2
clone size: -
J gene: TRBJ2-7
V gene: TRBV5-6
CDR3 protein: CASSLGLADHPGEQYF
CDR3 DNA: TGTGCCAGCAGCTTAGGACTAGCGGACCATCCGGGGGAGCAGTACTTC

D gene: TRBD1
clone size: -
J gene: TRBJ1-6
V gene: TRBV6-2/TRBV6-3
CDR3 protein: CASSKTGGDSRHSPLHF
CDR3 DNA: TGTGCCAGCAGCAAGACAGGGGGCGATTCTCGACATTCACCCCTCCACTTT

D gene: TRBD1
clone size: -
J gene: TRBJ2-6
V gene: TRBV28
CDR3 protein: CASCRDREPGANVLTF
CDR3 DNA: TGTGCCAGCTGCCGGGACAGGGAACCTGGGGCCAACGTCCTGACTTTC

D gene: TRBD2
clone size: -
J gene: TRBJ2-6
V gene: TRBV19
CDR3 protein: CASSKTSGSGANVLTF
CDR3 DNA: TGTGCCAGTAGTAAGACTAGCGGATCGGGGGCCAACGTCCTGACTTTC

D gene: TRBD1
clone size: -
J gene: TRBJ1-2
V gene: TRBV6-5
CDR3 protein: CASTMTGGNYGYTF
CDR3 DNA: TGTGCCAGCACTATGACAGGGGGTAATTATGGCTACACCTTC

D gene: -
clone size: -
J gene: TRBJ2-7
V gene: TRBV6-1
CDR3 protein: CASSGGRGQGPYEQYF
CDR3 DNA: TGTGCCAGCAGTGGGGGAAGAGGACAAGGACCCTACGAGCAGTACTTC

D gene: -
clone size: few
J gene: TRBJ1-2
V gene: TRBV2
CDR3 protein: CASSAGPTNYGYTF
CDR3 DNA: TGTGCCAGCAGTGCGGGTCCCACTAACTATGGCTACACCTTC

D gene: -
clone size: -
J gene: TRBJ2-5
V gene: TRBV5-4
CDR3 protein: CASPCGETQYF
CDR3 DNA: TGTGCCAGCCCCTGTGGAGAGACCCAGTACTTC

D gene: -
clone size: -
J gene: TRBJ2-1
V gene: TRBV15
CDR3 protein: CATSRQGGAEAGEQFF
CDR3 DNA: TGTGCCACCAGCAGACAAGGGGGGGCGGAGGCGGGTGAGCAGTTCTTC

D gene: -
clone size: -
J gene: TRBJ2-5
V gene: TRBV5-6
CDR3 protein: CASNADRVSGGETQYF
CDR3 DNA: TGTGCCAGCAACGCAGATCGGGTTTCGGGGGGCGAGACCCAGTACTTC

D gene: -
clone size: -
J gene: TRBJ1-2
V gene: TRBV3-1/TRBV3-2
CDR3 protein: CATDSSGYGYTF
CDR3 DNA: TGTGCCACCGACAGTTCGGGTTATGGCTACACCTTC

D gene: -
clone size: -
J gene: TRBJ2-2
V gene: TRBV3-1/TRBV3-2
CDR3 protein: CASSRTNTGELFF
CDR3 DNA: TGTGCCAGCAGCCGTACGAACACCGGGGAGCTGTTTTTT

D gene: TRBD2
clone size: -
J gene: TRBJ2-1
V gene: TRBV4-1
CDR3 protein: CASSQVDLGLAGGNEQFF
CDR3 DNA: TGCGCCAGCAGCCAAGTAGACCTGGGACTAGCGGGAGGGAATGAGCAGTTCTTC

D gene: -
clone size: -
J gene: TRBJ2-3
V gene: TRBV28
CDR3 protein: CASRLTGTDTQYF
CDR3 DNA: TGTGCCAGCAGGCTGACAGGTACAGATACGCAGTATTTT

D gene: TRBD2
clone size: -
J gene: TRBJ2-7
V gene: TRBV5-4
CDR3 protein: CASRPGGTSSSYEQYF
CDR3 DNA: TGTGCCAGCCGTCCCGGGGGGACTTCTAGCTCCTACGAGCAGTACTTC

D gene: -
clone size: -
J gene: TRBJ1-2
V gene: TRBV25-1
CDR3 protein: CASSGLTGYGYTF
CDR3 DNA: TGTGCCAGCAGTGGACTGACAGGCTATGGCTACACCTTC

D gene: -
clone size: -
J gene: TRBJ1-1
V gene: TRBV10-3
CDR3 protein: CAIGGSGRAEAFF
CDR3 DNA: TGTGCCATCGGAGGGAGCGGGCGCGCTGAAGCTTTCTTT